This T cell receptor beta chain was found in a study of shared clonotypes between healthy human individuals. Looking at the study overall: The study used three CD4 naive, three CD4 memory, two CD8 naive and one CD8 memory plate per donor.

It was CD45RO-negative cells, positively selected for CCR7, that made up naive CD8 cells, with terminally differentiated effector memory CD45RA+ cells excluded. Sequenced by immunoSEQ multiplex PCR; TCRdb stores in-frame clones only, minus some. Of around 600,000 clones listed, 85% to 95% are singletons. Study outcomes and limitations: Blood was the only sampled material, and tissue repertoires likely differ.

Germline CDR1 reads SGHAT; CDR2 reads FQNNGV. The CDR3 runs to 16 residues. V was trimmed by 5 bases and J by 0 bases, leaving 17 bases between them. In the case of this clone: Antigen: not known.

The sequencing input was naive CD8+ T cells sorted from blood. The source of this sequence is a woman under 40 in good health. The chain recombines TRBV11-2 with TRBJ2-7, with a possible D match to TRBD2 (6 bases). The CDR3 loop reads CASSQVLDGGSYEQYF. CDR3 DNA: TGTGCCAGCAGCCAAGTTCTAGACGGGGGCTCCTACGAGCAGTACTTC.